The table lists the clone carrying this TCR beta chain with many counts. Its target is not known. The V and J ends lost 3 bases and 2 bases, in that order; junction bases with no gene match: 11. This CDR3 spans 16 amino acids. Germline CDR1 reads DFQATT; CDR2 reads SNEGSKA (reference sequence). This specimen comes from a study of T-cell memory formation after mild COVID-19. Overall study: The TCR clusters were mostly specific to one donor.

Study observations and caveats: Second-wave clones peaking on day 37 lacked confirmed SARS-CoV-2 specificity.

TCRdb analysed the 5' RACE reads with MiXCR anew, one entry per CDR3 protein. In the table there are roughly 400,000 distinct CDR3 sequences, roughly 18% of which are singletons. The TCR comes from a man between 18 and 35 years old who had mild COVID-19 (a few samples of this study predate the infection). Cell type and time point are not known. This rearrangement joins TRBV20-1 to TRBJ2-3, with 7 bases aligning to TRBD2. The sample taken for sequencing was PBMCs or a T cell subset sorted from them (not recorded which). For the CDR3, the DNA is TGCAGTGCTAGTACGGCGGGGGACTTGGACACAGATACGCAGTATTTT. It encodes CSASTAGDLDTDTQYF.